This T cell receptor (beta chain) was sequenced during a study of blood T cell repertoires in COVID-19. About the study: Acute and convalescent COVID-19 samples came from the United States, Italy and Spain. PBMCs, B-cell-depleted T cells, or T cells were the source of the cDNA or gDNA that made up the material.

V was clipped by 6 bases and J by 2 bases; unmatched bases: 8. CDR3 size: 15 residues. Germline CDR1 KGHSH, CDR2 LQKENI. This clone has a single count. Source study methods: Reference gene primer amplification gave nucleated cell count estimates. Method: immunoSEQ multiplex PCR; TCRdb's copy keeps in-frame clones and lacks some. V, J and clone size are taken as reported in that table, and D and trimming were inferred from the DNA itself. The sample gives about 200,000 clones, about 80% of which show up once; 6.9% is in the top ten. Sequencing was performed on peripheral blood. This sequence joins TRBV18 and TRBJ2-3; TRBD2 matches 7 bases. This receptor was identified in a human donor with acute or convalescent COVID-19. The donor label of this sample is uncertain. Here the CDR3 DNA reads TGTGCCAGCTCGCGCGGGAGCCCTTTCACAGATACGCAGTATTTT. Its translation is CASSRGSPFTDTQYF. The full variable domain, completed using reference TRBV18 and TRBJ2-3, is NAGVMQNPRHLVRRRGQEARLRCSPMKGHSHVYWYRQLPEEGLKFMVYLQKENIIDESGMPKERFSAEFPKEGPSILRIQQVVRGDSAAYFCASSRGSPFTDTQYFGPGTRLTVL.